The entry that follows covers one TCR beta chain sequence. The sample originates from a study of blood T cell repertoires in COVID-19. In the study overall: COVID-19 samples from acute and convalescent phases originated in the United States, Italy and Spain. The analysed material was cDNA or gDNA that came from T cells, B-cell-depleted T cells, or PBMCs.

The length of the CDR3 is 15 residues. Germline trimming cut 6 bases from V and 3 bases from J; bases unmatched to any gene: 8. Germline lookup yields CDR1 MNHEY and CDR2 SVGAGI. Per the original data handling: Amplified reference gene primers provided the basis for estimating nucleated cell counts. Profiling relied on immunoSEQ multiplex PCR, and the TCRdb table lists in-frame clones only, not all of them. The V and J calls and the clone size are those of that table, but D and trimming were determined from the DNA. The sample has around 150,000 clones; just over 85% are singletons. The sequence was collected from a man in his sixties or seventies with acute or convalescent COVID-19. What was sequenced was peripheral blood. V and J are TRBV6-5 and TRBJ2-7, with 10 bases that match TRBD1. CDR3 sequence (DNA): TGTGCCAGCAGACCGGGACAGGGGTTCTTCTACGAGCAGTACTTC. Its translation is CASRPGQGFFYEQYF.